The 28 T cell receptor beta chains reported below all come from one sample, sequenced in a study of blood T cell repertoires in COVID-19. Assay: immunoSEQ multiplex PCR; the TCRdb copy retains only in-frame clones and omits some. Of about 110,000 clones listed, roughly 85% are singletons. Sequenced input: peripheral blood. These receptors were collected from a human donor in a cohort sampled during active COVID-19.

This clone was recorded a few times. J is TRBJ1-3 and V is TRBV3-1 (or the pseudogene TRBV3-2); D gene unclear. The V end was cut by 0 bases, the J end by 3 bases, with 9 bases between. Looked up from germline, CDR1 is LGHDT and CDR2 is YNNKEL (reference sequence). The CDR3 has 15 residues. The CDR3 DNA reads TGTGCCAGCAGCCAAGATGGTGGCCATGGAAACACCATATATTTT. Amino acid sequence: CASSQDGGHGNTIYF.

On this clone itself: Other DNA sequences in the same sample also yield this CDR3. The chain has TRBV5-1 and TRBJ1-1; TRBD1 aligns across 7 bases. V gave up 3 bases and J gave up 2 bases; unmatched junction bases: 4. CDR1 is SGHRS, CDR2 YFSETQ, per germline. The CDR3 covers 14 residues. CDR3 region: CASSSGQPNTEAFF. DNA of the CDR3: TGCGCCAGCAGCTCGGGACAGCCTAACACTGAAGCTTTCTTT.

This chain uses TRBV30 with TRBJ1-2, with D tentatively TRBD1 (5 bases). The V end was cut by 0 bases, the J end by 6 bases, with 14 bases between. In germline, CDR1 is GTSNPN, CDR2 SVGIG (reference sequence). The CDR3 covers 14 residues. The CDR3 is CAWSVTGALHGYTF. As DNA, the CDR3 is TGTGCCTGGAGTGTAACAGGCGCTCTCCATGGCTACACCTTC.

This rearrangement joins TRBV4-2 to TRBJ2-3, with D maybe TRBD2 (6 bases). The CDR3 has 16 amino acids. V was pared by 0 bases and J by 1 base, with 11 bases between. Germline V CDR1 and CDR2: LGHNA, YNFKEQ. This chain's CDR3 is CASSQDSAGRTDTQYF. The CDR3 DNA follows: TGTGCCAGCAGCCAAGATTCGGCGGGGCGCACAGATACGCAGTATTTT.

This clone was detected only once. The chain is built from TRBV2 and TRBJ2-3; 14 positions match TRBD2. V lost 6 bases to trimming and J lost 2 bases; unmatched junction nucleotides: 10. The CDR3 loop spans 18 amino acids. The germline gives CDR1 SNHLY, CDR2 FYNNEI. The CDR3 region is CASRRGLAGVLLTDTQYF. The CDR3 bases are TGTGCCAGCAGGAGGGGACTAGCGGGGGTCCTACTCACAGATACGCAGTATTTT. Drawing the rest from reference TRBV2 and TRBJ2-3, the complete variable domain is EPEVTQTPSHQVTQMGQEVILRCVPISNHLYFYWYRQILGQKVEFLVSFYNNEISEKSEIFDDQFSVERPDGSNFTLKIRSTKLEDSAMYFCASRRGLAGVLLTDTQYFGPGTRLTVL.

A note on this clone: The sample carries other DNA sequences with the same CDR3. V usage is TRBV2 and J usage is TRBJ2-1; weak D call: TRBD2 (6 bases). The CDR3 is 15 amino acids. V was trimmed by 3 bases and J by 0 bases, leaving 9 bases between them. Germline V gene lookup returns CDR1 SNHLY and CDR2 FYNNEI. The CDR3 DNA follows: TGTGCCAGCAGTGAGCGGGAAAGCTCCTACAATGAGCAGTTCTTC. Translated: CASSERESSYNEQFF.

CDR3 DNA: TGTGCCATCAGTGAGGGGCAGGGCTACGAGCAGTACTTC. Translated, it gives CAISEGQGYEQYF. This rearrangement joins TRBV10-3 to TRBJ2-7, with a possible D match to TRBD1 (5 bases). V lost 2 bases and J 3 bases, leaving 8 bases between the germline ends. CDR1 and CDR2 (germline): ENHRY, SYGVKD. The CDR3 runs to 13 residues.

CDR3 sequence reads: CASSTGSGYGYTF. The CDR3 DNA is TGTGCCAGTTCGACAGGGTCGGGCTATGGCTACACCTTC. The chain has TRBV9 and TRBJ1-2; TRBD1 matches at 7 bases. In germline, CDR1 is SGDLS, CDR2 YYNGEE. CDR3 size: 13 residues. J gave up 4 bases and V 8 bases, and 8 bases lay outside the gene matches.

V usage is TRBV12-3 or TRBV12-4 and J usage is TRBJ1-2, with a weak D call TRBD1 (5 bases). The CDR3 sequence is 13 residues long. V lost 5 bases to trimming and J lost 7 bases, with 14 bases between them. The DNA for the CDR3 is TGTGCCAGCAGTCCCCTGGAGGGGACTGGCTACACCTTC. Amino acids: CASSPLEGTGYTF.

The CDR3 sequence is CASSLTLSGANVLTF. CDR3 in DNA: TGTGCCAGCAGCTTAACTCTCTCTGGGGCCAACGTCCTGACTTTC. This chain links TRBV5-5 with TRBJ2-6; D is uncertain. The CDR3 runs 15 residues. V was shortened by 2 bases and J by 0 bases, with 6 bases between the two germline ends. From germline, CDR1 is SGHKS and CDR2 YYEKEE (reference sequence).

The J gene is TRBJ1-2, the V gene TRBV27; possible D gene TRBD1, 5 bases. Trimming shortened V by 2 bases and J by 8 bases, and 12 bases separated the two germline ends. The CDR3 covers 13 residues. Germline V gives CDR1 MNHEY, CDR2 SMNVEV (reference sequence). The CDR3 reads CASSLRDSRGYTF. DNA for the CDR3: TGTGCCAGCAGTTTACGAGACAGTCGAGGCTACACCTTC.

This chain joins TRBV9 and TRBJ2-5, with D possibly TRBD2 on 5 matching bases. The germline V and J ends were trimmed by 2 bases and 7 bases, with 18 bases remaining between them. Germline loops: CDR1 SGDLS, CDR2 YYNGEE. The CDR3 is 15 residues long. The CDR3 DNA is TGTGCCAGCAGCGTTCAAGAGGGTAGTACGGTGACCCAGTACTTC. It encodes CASSVQEGSTVTQYF.

This sequence joins TRBV5-6 and TRBJ2-7, with D tentatively TRBD1 (5 bases). V lost 3 bases and J 3 bases, leaving 10 bases between the germline ends. The CDR3 is made up of 13 amino acids. Germline CDR1 is SGHDT and CDR2 is YYEEEE. The CDR3 nucleotides are TGTGCCAGCAGCTGGGCCAGGGACTACGAGCAGTACTTC. It encodes CASSWARDYEQYF. Full variable domain (missing parts from reference TRBV5-6 and TRBJ2-7): DAGVTQSPTHLIKTRGQQVTLRCSPKSGHDTVSWYQQALGQGPQFIFQYYEEEERQRGNFPDRFSGHQFPNYSSELNVNALLLGDSALYLCASSWARDYEQYFGPGTRLTVT.

The chain links TRBV19 to TRBJ2-6; D not certain. Germline V gene lookup returns CDR1 LNHDA and CDR2 SQIVND (reference sequence). Trimming removed 1 base at V and 0 bases at J, with 7 bases between. The CDR3 contains 16 residues. CDR3 coding DNA: TGTGCCAGTAGTATAGCTGGGCTCTCTGGGGCCAACGTCCTGACTTTC. It is translated as CASSIAGLSGANVLTF. Full variable domain (remainder filled in from reference TRBV19 and TRBJ2-6): DGGITQSPKYLFRKEGQNVTLSCEQNLNHDAMYWYRQDPGQGLRLIYYSQIVNDFQKGDIAEGYSVSREKKESFPLTVTSAQKNPTAFYLCASSIAGLSGANVLTFGAGSRLTVL.

The chain couples TRBV27 to TRBJ1-5; tentative D call: TRBD1 (5 bases). The ends were cut back, 3 bases at V and 7 bases at J, with 13 bases in the middle. Germline V gene lookup returns CDR1 MNHEY and CDR2 SMNVEV (reference sequence). The CDR3 sequence is 14 residues long. CDR3 in DNA: TGTGCCAGCAGTTTCGGGCAGGGTAGGCAGCCCCAGCATTTT. It codes for CASSFGQGRQPQHF.

The V call is TRBV4-1, the J call TRBJ1-1; D unclear. Germline V gene sequence: CDR1 MGHRA, CDR2 YSYEKL. V gave up 0 bases and J gave up 10 bases, with 12 bases separating them. The CDR3 is 13 residues long. The CDR3 nucleotides are TGCGCCAGCAGCCAAGACCGGGGAACTAGAGCTTTCTTT. It encodes CASSQDRGTRAFF.

The chain links TRBV28 to TRBJ2-1, with 8 bases matching TRBD2. This CDR3 comprises 16 residues. V gave up 5 bases and J gave up 4 bases; unmatched junction bases: 10. The germline gives CDR1 MDHEN, CDR2 SYDVKM. CDR3 sequence reads: CASSHLGAGGYNEQFF. The CDR3 nucleotides are TGTGCCAGCAGTCACCTGGGCGCGGGGGGATACAATGAGCAGTTCTTC.

The V call is TRBV29-1, the J call TRBJ1-2, with D perhaps TRBD1 (5 bases). The CDR3 consists of 11 residues. Germline CDR1 is SQVTM and CDR2 is ANQGSEA. Trimming pared 6 bases from V and 8 bases from J, leaving 13 bases between. The CDR3 protein is CSVPWGVGYTF. The CDR3 bases are TGCAGCGTCCCCTGGGGGGTAGGCTACACCTTC.

J is TRBJ1-3 and V is TRBV28; D perhaps matches TRBD1 (5 bases). Trimming left V 4 bases short and J 3 bases short, with 7 bases between. The germline V gene has CDR1 MDHEN and CDR2 SYDVKM. The CDR3 sequence is 13 residues long. CDR3 bases: TGTGCCAGCAGTTCCGGGGGTGGAAACACCATATATTTT. Translating gives CASSSGGGNTIYF.

CDR3 coding DNA: TGTGCCAGCAGTTTATTCCAGCGGGGGGGCTCCACCGGGGAGCTGTTTTTT. It is translated as CASSLFQRGGSTGELFF. The chain joins TRBV28 to TRBJ2-2, with 10 bases aligning to TRBD2. The germline CDR1 and CDR2 sequences are MDHEN and SYDVKM. The CDR3 runs to 17 residues. Unmatched junction bases numbered 6, after V lost 1 base and J lost 4 bases.

The rearrangement joins TRBV5-1 to TRBJ1-2; possible D gene TRBD1, 6 bases. Germline CDR1 is SGHRS and CDR2 is YFSETQ. There are 13 residues in the CDR3. The V end was cut by 3 bases, the J end by 4 bases, with 10 bases between. CDR3 loop: CASSSTGFYGYTF. The CDR3 coding sequence is TGCGCCAGCAGCTCTACAGGGTTCTATGGCTACACCTTC.

This chain joins TRBV6-5 and TRBJ2-1; TRBD1 matches at 7 bases. CDR1 MNHEY and CDR2 SVGAGI come from the germline V gene. V shed 6 bases and J 8 bases; nucleotides not matched to a gene: 10. This CDR3 comprises 14 residues. CDR3 sequence: CASRPQGVGDEQFF. The CDR3 region has the DNA TGTGCCAGCAGGCCCCAGGGGGTTGGGGATGAGCAGTTCTTC.

V is TRBV11-2 and J is TRBJ2-7, with 11 bases identical to TRBD1. Trimming at V came to 6 bases and at J to 4 bases, leaving 8 bases not matched to a gene. This CDR3 contains 15 residues. Germline-derived CDR1 and CDR2 are SGHAT and FQNNGV. CDR3 residues: CASSRPGTGGYEQYF. In DNA form, the CDR3 reads TGTGCCAGCAGTCGGCCCGGGACAGGGGGTTACGAGCAGTACTTC.

The chain uses TRBV4-1 and TRBJ1-1; a weak D match, TRBD1 (6 bases). Trimming shortened V by 1 base and J by 2 bases, and 14 bases separated the two germline ends. The CDR3 sequence is 16 residues long. Germline loops: CDR1 MGHRA, CDR2 YSYEKL. For the CDR3, the DNA is TGCGCCAGCAGCCAAGTGACTGGACAGCGTAACACTGAAGCTTTCTTT. This codes for CASSQVTGQRNTEAFF.

This clone was counted only a few times. V is TRBV6-4 and J is TRBJ2-1, with 9 positions matching TRBD2. The germline V gene encodes CDR1 MRHNA and CDR2 SNTAGT. This CDR3 spans 15 amino acids. V was clipped by 3 bases and J by 5 bases; unmatched bases: 5. The CDR3 DNA reads TGTGCCAGCAGTGAGGTAGCGGGGGCCAACAATGAGCAGTTCTTC. Translation: CASSEVAGANNEQFF.

The rearrangement uses TRBV14 and TRBJ2-5, with 8 bases aligning to TRBD2. Germline CDR1 reads SGHDN; CDR2 reads FVKESK. V shed 5 bases and J 5 bases; nucleotides not matched to a gene: 13. The CDR3 length is 16 residues. CDR3 DNA sequence: TGTGCCAGCAGCGCCCAAGGAGCGGGAGTCAGGGAGACCCAGTACTTC. Translated, it gives CASSAQGAGVRETQYF.

This chain connects TRBV6-1 to TRBJ2-4; D is uncertain. V was clipped by 2 bases and J by 0 bases, with 14 bases between them. This CDR3 contains 17 residues. Germline V gene sequence: CDR1 MNHNS, CDR2 SASEGT. CDR3 protein: CASSEMVRILAKNIQYF. CDR3 coding DNA: TGTGCCAGCAGTGAAATGGTCAGAATTCTAGCCAAAAACATTCAGTACTTC.

The rearrangement joins TRBV5-4 to TRBJ2-4; possible D gene TRBD2, 6 bases. V was cut by 0 bases and J by 5 bases, with 18 bases left in between. Germline values: CDR1 SGHNT, CDR2 YYREEE (reference sequence). The CDR3 is 17 residues long. The CDR3 region is CASSLGRDWTNENIQYF. For the CDR3, the DNA is TGTGCCAGCAGCTTGGGACGGGACTGGACCAACGAAAACATTCAGTACTTC.